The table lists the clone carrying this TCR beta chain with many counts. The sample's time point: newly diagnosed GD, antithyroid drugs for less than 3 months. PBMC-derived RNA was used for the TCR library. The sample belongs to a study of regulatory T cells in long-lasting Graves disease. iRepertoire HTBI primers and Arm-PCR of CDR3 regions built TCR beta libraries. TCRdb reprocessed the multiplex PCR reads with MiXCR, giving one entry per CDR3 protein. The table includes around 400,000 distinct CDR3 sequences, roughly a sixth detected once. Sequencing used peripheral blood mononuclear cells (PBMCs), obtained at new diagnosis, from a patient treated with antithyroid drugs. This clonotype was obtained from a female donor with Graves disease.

The CDR3 reads CASMGPGDEQFF. The CDR3 DNA reads as TGTGCCAGCATGGGTCCGGGGGATGAGCAGTTCTTC. The J gene is TRBJ2-1, the V gene TRBV6-1; D is perhaps TRBD2 (6 bases). The CDR3 length is 12 residues. V lost 7 bases and J lost 8, with 12 bases in between. Germline CDR1 reads MNHNS; CDR2 reads SASEGT.